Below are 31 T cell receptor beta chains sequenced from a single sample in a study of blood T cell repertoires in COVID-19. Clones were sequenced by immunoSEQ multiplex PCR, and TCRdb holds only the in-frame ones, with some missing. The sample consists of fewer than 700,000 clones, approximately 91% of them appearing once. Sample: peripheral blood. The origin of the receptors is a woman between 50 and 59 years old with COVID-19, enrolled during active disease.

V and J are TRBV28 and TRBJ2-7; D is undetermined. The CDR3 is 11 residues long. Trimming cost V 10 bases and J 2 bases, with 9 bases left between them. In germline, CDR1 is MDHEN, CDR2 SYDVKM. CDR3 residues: CATPHTYEQYF. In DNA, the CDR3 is TGTGCCACCCCACATACCTACGAGCAGTACTTC.

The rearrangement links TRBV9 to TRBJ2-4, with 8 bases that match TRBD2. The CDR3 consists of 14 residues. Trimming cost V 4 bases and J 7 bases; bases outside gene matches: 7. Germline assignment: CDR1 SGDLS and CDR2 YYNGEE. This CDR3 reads CASSPSGTRNIQYF. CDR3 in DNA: TGTGCCAGCAGCCCAAGCGGGACTAGGAACATTCAGTACTTC.

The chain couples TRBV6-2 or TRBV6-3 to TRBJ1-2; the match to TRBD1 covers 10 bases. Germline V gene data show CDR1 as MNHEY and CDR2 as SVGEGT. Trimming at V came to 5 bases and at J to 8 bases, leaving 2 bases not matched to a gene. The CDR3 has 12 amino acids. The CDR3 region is CASSGTGDGYTF. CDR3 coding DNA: TGTGCCAGCAGTGGGACAGGGGACGGCTACACCTTC.

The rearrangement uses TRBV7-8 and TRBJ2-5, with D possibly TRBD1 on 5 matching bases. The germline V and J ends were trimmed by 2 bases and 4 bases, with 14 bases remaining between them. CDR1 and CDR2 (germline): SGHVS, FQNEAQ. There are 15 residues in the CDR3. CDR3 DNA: TGTGCCAGCAGCTTATCAGGGCCATTGCGAGAGACCCAGTACTTC. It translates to CASSLSGPLRETQYF.

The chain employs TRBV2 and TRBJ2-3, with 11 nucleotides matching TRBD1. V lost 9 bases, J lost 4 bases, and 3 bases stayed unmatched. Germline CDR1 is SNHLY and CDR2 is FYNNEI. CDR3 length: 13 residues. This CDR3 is CASGTGGSDTQYF. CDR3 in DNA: TGTGCCAGTGGGACAGGGGGATCAGATACGCAGTATTTT.

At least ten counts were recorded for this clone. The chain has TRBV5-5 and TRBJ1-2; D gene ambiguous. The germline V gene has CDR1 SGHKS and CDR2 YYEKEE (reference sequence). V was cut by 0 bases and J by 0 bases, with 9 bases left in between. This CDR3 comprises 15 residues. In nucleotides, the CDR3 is TGTGCCAGCAGCTTGGATTGGGCAGCTAACTATGGCTACACCTTC. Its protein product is CASSLDWAANYGYTF.

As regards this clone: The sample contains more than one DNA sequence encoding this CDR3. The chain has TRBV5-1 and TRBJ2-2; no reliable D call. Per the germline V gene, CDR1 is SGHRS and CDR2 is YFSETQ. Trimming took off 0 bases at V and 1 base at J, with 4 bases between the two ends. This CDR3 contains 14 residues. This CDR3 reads CASSLGLNTGELFF. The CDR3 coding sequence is TGCGCCAGCAGCTTGGGTCTGAACACCGGGGAGCTGTTTTTT. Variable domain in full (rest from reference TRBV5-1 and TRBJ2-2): KAGVTQTPRYLIKTRGQQVTLSCSPISGHRSVSWYQQTPGQGLQFLFEYFSETQRNKGNFPGRFSGRQFSNSRSEMNVSTLELGDSALYLCASSLGLNTGELFFGEGSRLTVL.

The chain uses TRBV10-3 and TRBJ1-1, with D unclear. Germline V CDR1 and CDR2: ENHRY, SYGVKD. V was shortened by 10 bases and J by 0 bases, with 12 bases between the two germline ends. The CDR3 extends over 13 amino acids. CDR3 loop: CATRPGMNTEAFF. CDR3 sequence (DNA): TGTGCCACCAGACCGGGGATGAACACTGAAGCTTTCTTT.

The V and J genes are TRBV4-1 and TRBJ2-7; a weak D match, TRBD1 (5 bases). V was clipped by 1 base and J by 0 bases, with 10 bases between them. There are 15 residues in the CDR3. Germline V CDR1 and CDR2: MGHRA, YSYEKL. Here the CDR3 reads CASSQAGHSSYEQYF. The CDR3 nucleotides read TGCGCCAGCAGCCAAGCTGGACACAGCTCCTACGAGCAGTACTTC.

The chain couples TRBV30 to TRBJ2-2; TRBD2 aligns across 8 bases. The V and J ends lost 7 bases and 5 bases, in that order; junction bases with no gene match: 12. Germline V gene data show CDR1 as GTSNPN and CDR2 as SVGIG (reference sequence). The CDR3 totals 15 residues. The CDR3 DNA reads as TGTGCCTCCCTAACGGAGGAGCGGGGGACCGGGGAGCTGTTTTTT. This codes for CASLTEERGTGELFF.

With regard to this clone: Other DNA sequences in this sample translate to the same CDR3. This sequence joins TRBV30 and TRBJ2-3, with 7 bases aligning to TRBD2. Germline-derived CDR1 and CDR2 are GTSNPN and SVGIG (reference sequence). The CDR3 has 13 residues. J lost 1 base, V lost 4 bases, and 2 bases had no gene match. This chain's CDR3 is CAWNSGGTDTQYF. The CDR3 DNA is TGTGCCTGGAACAGCGGGGGCACAGATACGCAGTATTTT.

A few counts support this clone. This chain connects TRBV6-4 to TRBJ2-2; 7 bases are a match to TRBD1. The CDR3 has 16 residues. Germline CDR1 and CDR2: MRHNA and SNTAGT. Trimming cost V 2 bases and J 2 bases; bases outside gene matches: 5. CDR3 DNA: TGTGCCAGCAGTGACGAAGGGACAGTAAACACCGGGGAGCTGTTTTTT. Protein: CASSDEGTVNTGELFF.

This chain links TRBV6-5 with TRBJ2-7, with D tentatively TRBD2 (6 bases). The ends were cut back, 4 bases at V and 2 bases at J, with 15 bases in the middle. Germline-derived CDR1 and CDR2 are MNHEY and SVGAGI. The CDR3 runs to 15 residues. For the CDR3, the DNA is TGTGCCAGCAGTTCGGGCTCTAGCGTTACCTACGAGCAGTACTTC. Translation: CASSSGSSVTYEQYF.

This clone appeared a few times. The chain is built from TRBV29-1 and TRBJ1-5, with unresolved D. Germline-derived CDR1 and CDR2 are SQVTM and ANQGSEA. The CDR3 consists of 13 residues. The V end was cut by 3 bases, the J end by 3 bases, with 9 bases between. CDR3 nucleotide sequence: TGCAGCGTTGAGTCGGGTGCCAATCAGCCCCAGCATTTT. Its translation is CSVESGANQPQHF.

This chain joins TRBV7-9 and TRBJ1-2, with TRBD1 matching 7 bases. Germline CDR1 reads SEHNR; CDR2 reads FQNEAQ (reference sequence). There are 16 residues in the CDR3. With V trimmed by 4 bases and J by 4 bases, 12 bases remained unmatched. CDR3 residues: CASSSTNPGGRYGYTF. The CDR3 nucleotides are TGTGCCAGCAGCTCCACCAATCCAGGGGGGCGCTATGGCTACACCTTC.

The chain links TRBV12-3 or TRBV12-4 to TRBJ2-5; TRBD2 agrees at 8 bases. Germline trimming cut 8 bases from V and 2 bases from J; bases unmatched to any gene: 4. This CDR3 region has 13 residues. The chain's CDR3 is CASASGLQETQYF. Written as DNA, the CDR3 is TGTGCCAGCGCTAGCGGGTTACAAGAGACCCAGTACTTC.

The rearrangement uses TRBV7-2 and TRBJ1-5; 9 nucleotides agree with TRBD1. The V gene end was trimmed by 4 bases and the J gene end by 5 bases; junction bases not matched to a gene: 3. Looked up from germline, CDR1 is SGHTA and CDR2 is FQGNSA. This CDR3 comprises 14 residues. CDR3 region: CASSSTGGYQPQHF. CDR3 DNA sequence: TGTGCCAGCAGCTCGACAGGGGGGTATCAGCCCCAGCATTTT. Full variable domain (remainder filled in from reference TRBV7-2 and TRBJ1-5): GAGVSQSPSNKVTEKGKDVELRCDPISGHTALYWYRQSLGQGLEFLIYFQGNSAPDKSGLPSDRFSAERTGGSVSTLTIQRTQQEDSAVYLCASSSTGGYQPQHFGDGTRLSIL.

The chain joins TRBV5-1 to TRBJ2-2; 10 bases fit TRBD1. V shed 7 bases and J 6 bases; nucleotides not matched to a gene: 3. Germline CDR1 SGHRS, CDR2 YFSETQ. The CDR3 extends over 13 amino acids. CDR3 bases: TGCGCCAGCGGGACAGGGGTTGCCGGGGAGCTGTTTTTT. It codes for CASGTGVAGELFF. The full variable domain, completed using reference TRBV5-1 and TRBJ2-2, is KAGVTQTPRYLIKTRGQQVTLSCSPISGHRSVSWYQQTPGQGLQFLFEYFSETQRNKGNFPGRFSGRQFSNSRSEMNVSTLELGDSALYLCASGTGVAGELFFGEGSRLTVL.

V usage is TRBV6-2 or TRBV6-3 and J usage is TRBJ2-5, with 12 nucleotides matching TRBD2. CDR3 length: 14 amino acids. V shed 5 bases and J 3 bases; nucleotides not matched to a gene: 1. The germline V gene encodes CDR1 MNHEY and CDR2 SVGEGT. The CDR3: CASSRLAGEETQYF. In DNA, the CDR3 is TGTGCCAGCAGTCGACTAGCGGGGGAAGAGACCCAGTACTTC.

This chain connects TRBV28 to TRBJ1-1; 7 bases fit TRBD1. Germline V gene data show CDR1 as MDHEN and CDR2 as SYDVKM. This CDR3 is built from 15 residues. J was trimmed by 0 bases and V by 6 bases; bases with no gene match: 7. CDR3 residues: CASSSPGQMNTEAFF. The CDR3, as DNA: TGTGCCAGCAGCTCCCCGGGACAGATGAACACTGAAGCTTTCTTT.

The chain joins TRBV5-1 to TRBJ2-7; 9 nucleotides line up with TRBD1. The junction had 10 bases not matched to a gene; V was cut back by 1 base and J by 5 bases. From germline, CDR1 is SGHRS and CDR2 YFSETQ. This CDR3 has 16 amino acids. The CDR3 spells CASSLYSGTGNNEQYF. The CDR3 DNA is TGCGCCAGCAGCTTGTACTCCGGGACAGGGAACAACGAGCAGTACTTC.

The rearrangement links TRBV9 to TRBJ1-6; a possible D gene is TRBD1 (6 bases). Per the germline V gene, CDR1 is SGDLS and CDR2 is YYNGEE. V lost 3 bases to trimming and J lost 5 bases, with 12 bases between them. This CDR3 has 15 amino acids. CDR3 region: CASSGPGHHNSPLHF. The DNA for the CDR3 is TGTGCCAGCAGCGGTCCGGGACACCATAATTCACCCCTCCACTTT.

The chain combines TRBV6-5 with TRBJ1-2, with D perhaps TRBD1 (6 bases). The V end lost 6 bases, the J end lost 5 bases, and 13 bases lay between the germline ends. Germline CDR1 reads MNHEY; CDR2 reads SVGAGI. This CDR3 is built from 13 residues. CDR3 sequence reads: CASSPTGFYGYTF. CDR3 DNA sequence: TGTGCCAGCAGCCCCACAGGGTTTTATGGCTACACCTTC.

DNA for the CDR3: TGTGCCAGCAGTGACACAGGGTCAGGCAATCAGCCCCAGCATTTT. This encodes CASSDTGSGNQPQHF. The genes are TRBV6-1 and TRBJ1-5; TRBD1 might be the D (6 bases). Deletions cut 3 bases from V and 2 bases from J, with 11 bases between. The CDR3 length is 15 residues. Germline V gene data show CDR1 as MNHNS and CDR2 as SASEGT.

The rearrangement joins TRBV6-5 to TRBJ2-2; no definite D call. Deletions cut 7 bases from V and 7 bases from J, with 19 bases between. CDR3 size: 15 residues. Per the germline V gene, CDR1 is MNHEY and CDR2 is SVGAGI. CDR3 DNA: TGTGCCAGCAATCGTGGGCCAACCCCAGTCGGGGAGCTGTTTTTT. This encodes CASNRGPTPVGELFF.

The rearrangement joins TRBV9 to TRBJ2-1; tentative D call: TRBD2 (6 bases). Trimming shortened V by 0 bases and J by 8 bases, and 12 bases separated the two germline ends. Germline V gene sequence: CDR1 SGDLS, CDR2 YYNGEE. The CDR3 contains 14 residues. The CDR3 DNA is TGTGCCAGCAGCGTAGCGGGGGATCTTCATGAGCAGTTCTTC. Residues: CASSVAGDLHEQFF.

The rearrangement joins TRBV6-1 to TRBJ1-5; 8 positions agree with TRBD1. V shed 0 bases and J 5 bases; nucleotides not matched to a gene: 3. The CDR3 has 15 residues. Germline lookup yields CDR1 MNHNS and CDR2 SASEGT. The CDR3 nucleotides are TGTGCCAGCAGTGAAGCTCGGACAGGGTATCAGCCCCAGCATTTT. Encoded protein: CASSEARTGYQPQHF.

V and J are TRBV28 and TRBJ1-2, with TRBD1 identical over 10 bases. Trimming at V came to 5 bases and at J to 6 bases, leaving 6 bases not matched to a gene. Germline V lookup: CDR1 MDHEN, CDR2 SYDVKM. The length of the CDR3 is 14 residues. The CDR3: CASSARQGANGYTF. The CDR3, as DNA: TGTGCCAGCAGTGCCCGACAGGGGGCGAATGGCTACACCTTC.

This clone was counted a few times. In DNA form, the CDR3 reads TGTGCCAGCAGTGAAAACAGGGTATTCACTGAAGCTTTCTTT. Protein sequence: CASSENRVFTEAFF. J is TRBJ1-1 and V is TRBV6-1, with D possibly matching TRBD1 (6 bases). The CDR3 sequence is 14 residues long. V was clipped by 2 bases and J by 4 bases, with 11 bases between them. From germline, CDR1 is MNHNS and CDR2 SASEGT.

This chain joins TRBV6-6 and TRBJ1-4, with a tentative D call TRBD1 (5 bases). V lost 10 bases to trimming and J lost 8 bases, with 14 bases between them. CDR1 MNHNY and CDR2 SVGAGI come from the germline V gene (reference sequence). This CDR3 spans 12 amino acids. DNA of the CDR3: TGTGCCACAGCCCTGGGGCAGGAAAAACTGTTTTTT. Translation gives CATALGQEKLFF.

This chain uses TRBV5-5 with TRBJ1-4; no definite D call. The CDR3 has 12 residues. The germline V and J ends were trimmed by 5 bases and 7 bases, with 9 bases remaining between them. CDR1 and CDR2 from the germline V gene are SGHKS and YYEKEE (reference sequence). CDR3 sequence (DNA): TGTGCCAGCAGGGGCGGGAGTGAAAAACTGTTTTTT. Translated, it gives CASRGGSEKLFF.